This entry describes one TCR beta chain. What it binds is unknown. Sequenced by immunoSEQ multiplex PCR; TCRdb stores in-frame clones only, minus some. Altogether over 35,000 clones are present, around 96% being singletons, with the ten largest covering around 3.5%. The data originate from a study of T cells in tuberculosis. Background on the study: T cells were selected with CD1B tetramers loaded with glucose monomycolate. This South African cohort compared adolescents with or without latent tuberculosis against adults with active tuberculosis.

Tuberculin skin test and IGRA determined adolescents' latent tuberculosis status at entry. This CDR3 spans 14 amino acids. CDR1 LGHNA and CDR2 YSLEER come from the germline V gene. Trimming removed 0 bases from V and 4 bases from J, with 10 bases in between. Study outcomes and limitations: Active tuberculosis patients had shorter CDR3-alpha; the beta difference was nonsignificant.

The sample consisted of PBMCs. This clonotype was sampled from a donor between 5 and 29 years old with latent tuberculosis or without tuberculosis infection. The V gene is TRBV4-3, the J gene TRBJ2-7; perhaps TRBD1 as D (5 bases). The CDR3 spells CASSQDIGAYEQYF. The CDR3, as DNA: TGCGCCAGCAGCCAAGATATTGGGGCTTACGAGCAGTACTTC.